This T cell receptor (beta chain) was recorded in a study of cytotoxic CD8 clonotypes in ibrutinib-treated CLL. Findings of the study overall: At the start, clonality exceeded age-matched healthy donors and followed circulating CD8+ T-cell counts. Once treatment began, public clonotypes, which were uncommon, contracted or stayed stable.

The assay was immunoSEQ multiplex PCR, and TCRdb's table has in-frame clones only and misses some. The profile shows about 58,000 clones, around 68% of them singletons. Germline V gives CDR1 SGDLS, CDR2 YYNGEE. There are 13 residues in the CDR3. V lost 5 bases and J lost 6; bases outside the gene matches: 6. Details on this clone: Its target is unknown.

The chain is built from TRBV9 and TRBJ2-3, with 7 bases matching TRBD2. The sample was PBMCs, taken after 12 months of ibrutinib treatment. This receptor was obtained from a human donor with chronic lymphocytic leukemia. CDR3 sequence (DNA): TGTGCCAGCAGTGGCCGTAGCGGGGATACGCAGTATTTT. Encoded protein: CASSGRSGDTQYF.